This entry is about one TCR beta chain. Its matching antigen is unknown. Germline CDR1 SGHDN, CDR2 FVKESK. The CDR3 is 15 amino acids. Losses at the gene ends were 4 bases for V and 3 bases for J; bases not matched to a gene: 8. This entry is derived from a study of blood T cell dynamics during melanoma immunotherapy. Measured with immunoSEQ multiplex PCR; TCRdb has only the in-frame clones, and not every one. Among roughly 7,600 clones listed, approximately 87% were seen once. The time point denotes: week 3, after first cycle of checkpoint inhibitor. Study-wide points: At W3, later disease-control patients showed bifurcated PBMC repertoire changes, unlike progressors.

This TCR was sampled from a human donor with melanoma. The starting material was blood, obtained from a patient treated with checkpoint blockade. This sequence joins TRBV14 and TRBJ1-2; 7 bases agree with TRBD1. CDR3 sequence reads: CASSRAGTGDYGYTF. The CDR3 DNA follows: TGTGCCAGCAGCCGAGCGGGAACAGGGGACTATGGCTACACCTTC.